One T cell receptor beta chain is described in this entry. Its antigen is not known. PCR was performed a second time for about 7 to 12 cycles using a sample-barcoded 5' primer and a J-beta primer mix. TCRdb re-analysed the 5' RACE reads in MiXCR, keeping a single row per CDR3 protein. The sample includes just under 900,000 distinct CDR3 sequences, under 35% of them seen just once. This sample was taken from a study of blood T cells in healthy people across ages. Study results and caveats: The study found more naive CD4+ cells and higher diversity in long-lived than aged donors. Age showed a roughly linear inverse relationship with TCR beta diversity per million T cells. Naive T cell percentage by flow cytometry tracked strongly with beta diversity.

V lost 3 bases and J lost 0; bases outside the gene matches: 10. Germline V gene sequence: CDR1 SGHRS, CDR2 YFSETQ. The CDR3 is 17 residues long. The sample providers were healthy Caucasian people from Russia, aged about 6 to 95. The TCR comes from a woman older than 75 in good health. V is TRBV5-1 and J is TRBJ1-2, with 8 bases fitting TRBD1. Input material: blood. The CDR3 region has the DNA TGCGCCAGCAGCTCGGGGGACAGGCATCCACCTAACTATGGCTACACCTTC. Translating gives CASSSGDRHPPNYGYTF.